Presented here are 2 T cell receptor beta chains from one specimen sequenced in a study of control samples from healthy donors and cancer patients. Repertoires were generated with immunoSEQ multiplex PCR, while TCRdb's copy carries only in-frame clones and drops some. This sample carries about 150,000 clones, over 90% of them seen once, and the ten largest clones take 2% to 2.5%. The specimen sequenced was blood. These TCRs come from a man in his fifties in good health.

This chain uses TRBV27 with TRBJ2-7, with D possibly being TRBD1 (6 bases). V gave up 3 bases and J gave up 7 bases, with 16 bases separating them. The CDR3 loop spans 14 amino acids. The germline V gene has CDR1 MNHEY and CDR2 SMNVEV (reference sequence). Here the CDR3 reads CASSFGGSTGEQYF. Written as DNA, the CDR3 is TGTGCCAGCAGTTTTGGGGGCAGCACTGGAGAGCAGTACTTC.

This chain links TRBV28 with TRBJ2-2; perhaps TRBD2 as D (6 bases). V lost 7 bases, J lost 6 bases, and 15 bases lay in between. The germline V gene encodes CDR1 MDHEN and CDR2 SYDVKM. CDR3 length equals 14 residues. The DNA for the CDR3 is TGTGCCAGCACCCCCCCCCGCGGGGCCGGGGAGCTGTTTTTT. Translated: CASTPPRGAGELFF. The whole variable domain, filled in from reference TRBV28 and TRBJ2-2, reads DVKVTQSSRYLVKRTGEKVFLECVQDMDHENMFWYRQDPGLGLRLIYFSYDVKMKEKGDIPEGYSVSREKKERFSLILESASTNQTSMYLCASTPPRGAGELFFGEGSRLTVL.